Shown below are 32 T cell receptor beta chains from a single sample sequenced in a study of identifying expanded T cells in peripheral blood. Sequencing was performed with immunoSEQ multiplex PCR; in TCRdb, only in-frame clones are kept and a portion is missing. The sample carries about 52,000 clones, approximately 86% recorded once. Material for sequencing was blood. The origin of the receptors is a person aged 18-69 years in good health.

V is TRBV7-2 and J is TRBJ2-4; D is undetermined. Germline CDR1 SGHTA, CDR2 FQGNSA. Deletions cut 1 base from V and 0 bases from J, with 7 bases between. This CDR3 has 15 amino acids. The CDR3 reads CASSLEGSAKNIQYF. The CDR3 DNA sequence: TGTGCCAGCAGCTTAGAAGGTTCAGCCAAAAACATTCAGTACTTC.

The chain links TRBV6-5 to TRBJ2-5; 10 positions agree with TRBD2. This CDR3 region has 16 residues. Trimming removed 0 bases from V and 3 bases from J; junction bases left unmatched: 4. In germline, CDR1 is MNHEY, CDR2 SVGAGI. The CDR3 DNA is TGTGCCAGCAGTTACTCGAAACTAGCGGGGAAAGAGACCCAGTACTTC. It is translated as CASSYSKLAGKETQYF.

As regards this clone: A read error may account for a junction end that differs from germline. The CDR3 nucleotides read TGTGCCAGCAGATCCGGGTCTCCAGGCTTCGACTTC. As protein: CASRSGSPGFDF. The V and J genes are TRBV28 and TRBJ2-5; D not resolved. The CDR3 consists of 12 residues. The V gene's germline CDR1 is MDHEN and CDR2 SYDVKM.

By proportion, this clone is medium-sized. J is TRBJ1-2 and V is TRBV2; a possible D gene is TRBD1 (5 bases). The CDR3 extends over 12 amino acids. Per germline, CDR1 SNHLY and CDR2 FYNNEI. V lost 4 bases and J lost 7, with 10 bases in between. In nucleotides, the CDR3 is TGTGCCAGCAGTGTAGGGGATGCTGGCTACACCTTC. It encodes CASSVGDAGYTF.

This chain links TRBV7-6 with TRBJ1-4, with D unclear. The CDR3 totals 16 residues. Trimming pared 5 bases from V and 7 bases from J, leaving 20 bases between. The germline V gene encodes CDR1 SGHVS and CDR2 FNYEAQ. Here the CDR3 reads CASSQPTFSRIEKLFF. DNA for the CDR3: TGTGCCAGCAGCCAACCGACTTTCAGTCGGATTGAAAAACTGTTTTTT. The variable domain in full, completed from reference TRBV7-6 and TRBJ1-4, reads GAGVSQSPRYKVTKRGQDVALRCDPISGHVSLYWYRQALGQGPEFLTYFNYEAQQDKSGLPNDRFSAERPEGSISTLTIQRTEQRDSAMYRCASSQPTFSRIEKLFFGSGTQLSVL.

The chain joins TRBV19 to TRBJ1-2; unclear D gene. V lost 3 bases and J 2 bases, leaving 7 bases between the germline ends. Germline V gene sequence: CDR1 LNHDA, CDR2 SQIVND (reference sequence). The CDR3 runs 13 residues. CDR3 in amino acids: CASSMRANYGYTF. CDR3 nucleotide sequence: TGTGCCAGTAGTATGCGAGCCAACTATGGCTACACCTTC.

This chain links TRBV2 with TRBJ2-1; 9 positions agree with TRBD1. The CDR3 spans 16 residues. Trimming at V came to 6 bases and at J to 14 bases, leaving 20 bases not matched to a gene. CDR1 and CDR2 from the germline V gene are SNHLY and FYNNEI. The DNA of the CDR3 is TGTGCCAGCAGAGCGGGTATTGGGACAGGGATTGTCCTAAAGTTCTTC. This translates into CASRAGIGTGIVLKFF.

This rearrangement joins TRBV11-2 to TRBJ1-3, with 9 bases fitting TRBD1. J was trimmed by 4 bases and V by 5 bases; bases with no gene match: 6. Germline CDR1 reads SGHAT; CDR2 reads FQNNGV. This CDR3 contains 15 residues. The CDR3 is CASSHPGTGGNTIYF. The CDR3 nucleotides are TGTGCCAGCAGCCACCCCGGGACAGGGGGAAACACCATATATTTT. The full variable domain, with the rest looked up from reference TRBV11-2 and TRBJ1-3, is EAGVAQSPRYKIIEKRQSVAFWCNPISGHATLYWYQQILGQGPKLLIQFQNNGVVDDSQLPKDRFSAERLKGVDSTLKIQPAKLEDSAVYLCASSHPGTGGNTIYFGEGSWLTVV.

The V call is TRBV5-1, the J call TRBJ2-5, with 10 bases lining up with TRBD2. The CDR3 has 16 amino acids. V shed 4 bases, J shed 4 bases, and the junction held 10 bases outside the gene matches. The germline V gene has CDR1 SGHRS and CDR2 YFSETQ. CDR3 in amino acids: CASSPSAGGPSETQYF. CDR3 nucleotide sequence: TGCGCCAGCAGCCCTTCAGCGGGGGGGCCGTCAGAGACCCAGTACTTC.

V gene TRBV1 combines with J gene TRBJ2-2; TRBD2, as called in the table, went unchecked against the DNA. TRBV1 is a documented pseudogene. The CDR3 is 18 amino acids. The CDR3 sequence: CTSSQRLAGGTNTGELFF. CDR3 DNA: TGCACCAGCAGCCAACGACTAGCGGGAGGAACGAACACCGGGGAGCTGTTTTTT.

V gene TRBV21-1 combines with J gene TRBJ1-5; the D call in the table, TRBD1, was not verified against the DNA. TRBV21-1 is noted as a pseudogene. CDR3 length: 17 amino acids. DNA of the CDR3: TGTGCCTCCCCCCCGGCGAGGGGGCGCGTGAGCAATCAGCCCCAGCATTTT. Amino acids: CASPPARGRVSNQPQHF.

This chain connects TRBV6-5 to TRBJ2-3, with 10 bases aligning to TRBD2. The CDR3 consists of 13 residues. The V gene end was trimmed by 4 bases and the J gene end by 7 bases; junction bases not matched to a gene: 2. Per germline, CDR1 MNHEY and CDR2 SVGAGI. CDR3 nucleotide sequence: TGTGCCAGCAGTTCTAGCGGGAGCAATACGCAGTATTTT. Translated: CASSSSGSNTQYF.

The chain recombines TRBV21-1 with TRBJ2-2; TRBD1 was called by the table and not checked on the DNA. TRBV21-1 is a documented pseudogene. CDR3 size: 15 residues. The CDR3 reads CASTPGQGAGGELFF. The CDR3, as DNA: TGTGCCAGCACCCCGGGACAGGGGGCCGGCGGGGAGCTGTTTTTT.

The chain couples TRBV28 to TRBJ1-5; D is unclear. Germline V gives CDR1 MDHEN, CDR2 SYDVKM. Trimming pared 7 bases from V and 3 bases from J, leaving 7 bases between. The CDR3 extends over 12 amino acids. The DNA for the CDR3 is TGTGCCAGCATGAGTGTCAATCAGCCCCAGCATTTT. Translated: CASMSVNQPQHF.

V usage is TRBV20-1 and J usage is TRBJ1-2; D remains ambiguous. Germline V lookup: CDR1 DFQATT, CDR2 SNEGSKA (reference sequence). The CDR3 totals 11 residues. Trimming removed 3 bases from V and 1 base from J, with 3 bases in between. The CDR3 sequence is CSASGNYGYTF. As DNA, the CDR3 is TGCAGTGCTAGCGGTAACTATGGCTACACCTTC.

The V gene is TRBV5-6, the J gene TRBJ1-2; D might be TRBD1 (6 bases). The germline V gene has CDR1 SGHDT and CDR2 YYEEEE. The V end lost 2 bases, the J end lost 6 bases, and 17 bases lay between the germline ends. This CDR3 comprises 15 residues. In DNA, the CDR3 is TGTGCCAGCAGCTTTAACAGGGTCATTAGGGATGGCTACACCTTC. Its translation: CASSFNRVIRDGYTF.

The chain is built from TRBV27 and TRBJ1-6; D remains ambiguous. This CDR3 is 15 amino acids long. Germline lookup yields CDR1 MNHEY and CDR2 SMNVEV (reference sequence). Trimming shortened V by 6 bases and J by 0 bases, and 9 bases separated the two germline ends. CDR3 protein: CASRRESSYNSPLHF. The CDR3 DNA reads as TGTGCCAGCAGGCGGGAGAGCTCCTATAATTCACCCCTCCACTTT.

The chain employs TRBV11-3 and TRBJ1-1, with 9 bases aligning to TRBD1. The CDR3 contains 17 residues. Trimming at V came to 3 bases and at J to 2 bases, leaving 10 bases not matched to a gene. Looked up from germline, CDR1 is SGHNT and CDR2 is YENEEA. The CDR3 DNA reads TGTGCCAGCAGCTTCCAGGACAGGGGTCTTGTTAACACTGAAGCTTTCTTT. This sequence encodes CASSFQDRGLVNTEAFF.

DNA of the CDR3: TGTGCCGGGCGAACAAGGACCAGGTCCTACAATGAGCAGTTCTTC. Its translation is CAGRTRTRSYNEQFF. The chain links TRBV30 to TRBJ2-1, with no clear D. The germline V gene has CDR1 GTSNPN and CDR2 SVGIG (reference sequence). The CDR3 covers 15 residues. With 8 bases removed from V and 1 base from J, the gap between germline ends came to 18 bases. Combining the CDR3 with reference TRBV30 and TRBJ2-1 gives the whole variable domain SQTIHQWPATLVQPVGSPLSLECTVEGTSNPNLYWYRQAAGRGLQLLFYSVGIGQISSEVPQNLSASRPQDRQFILSSKKLLLSDSGFYLCAGRTRTRSYNEQFFGPGTRLTVL.

The CDR3 reads CATRTDPNYGYTF. CDR3 nucleotides: TGTGCCACACGGACAGACCCTAACTATGGCTACACCTTC. V gene TRBV6-1 combines with J gene TRBJ1-2; D possibly corresponds to TRBD1 (6 bases). CDR1 and CDR2 from the germline V gene are MNHNS and SASEGT. V dropped 10 bases and J dropped 0 bases, with 12 bases sitting between them. The CDR3 totals 13 residues.

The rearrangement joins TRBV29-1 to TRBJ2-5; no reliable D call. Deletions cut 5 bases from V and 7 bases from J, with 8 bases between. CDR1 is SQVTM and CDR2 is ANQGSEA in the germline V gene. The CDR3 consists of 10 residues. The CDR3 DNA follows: TGCAGCGTTCTTTATGGGACCCAGTACTTC. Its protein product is CSVLYGTQYF.

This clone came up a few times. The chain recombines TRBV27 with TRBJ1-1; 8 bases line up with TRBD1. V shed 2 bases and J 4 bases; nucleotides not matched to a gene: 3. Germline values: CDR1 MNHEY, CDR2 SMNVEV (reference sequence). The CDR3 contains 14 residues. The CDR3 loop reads CASSLDRGTTEAFF. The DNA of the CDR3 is TGTGCCAGCAGTTTAGACAGGGGTACCACTGAAGCTTTCTTT.

The CDR3 region is CASSSGTSPETQYF. As DNA, the CDR3 is TGTGCCAGCAGCTCGGGGACTAGCCCTGAGACCCAGTACTTC. The genes are TRBV7-9 and TRBJ2-5, with 9 bases that match TRBD2. The ends lost 4 bases at V and 5 bases at J; junction bases unmatched: 5. In germline, CDR1 is SEHNR, CDR2 FQNEAQ (reference sequence). This CDR3 comprises 14 residues.

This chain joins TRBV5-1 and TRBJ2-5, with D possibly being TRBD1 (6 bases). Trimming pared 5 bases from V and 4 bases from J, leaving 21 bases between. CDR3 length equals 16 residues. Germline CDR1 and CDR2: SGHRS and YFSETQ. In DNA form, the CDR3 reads TGCGCCAGCAGGCGAGCCAGGGGCGGCGTAGGAGAGACCCAGTACTTC. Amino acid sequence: CASRRARGGVGETQYF.

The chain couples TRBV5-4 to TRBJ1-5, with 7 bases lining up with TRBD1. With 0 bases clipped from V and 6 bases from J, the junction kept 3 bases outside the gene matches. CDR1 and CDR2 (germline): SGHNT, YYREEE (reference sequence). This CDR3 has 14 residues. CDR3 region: CASSLGQGSQPQHF. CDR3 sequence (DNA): TGTGCCAGCAGCTTGGGACAGGGCAGTCAGCCCCAGCATTTT.

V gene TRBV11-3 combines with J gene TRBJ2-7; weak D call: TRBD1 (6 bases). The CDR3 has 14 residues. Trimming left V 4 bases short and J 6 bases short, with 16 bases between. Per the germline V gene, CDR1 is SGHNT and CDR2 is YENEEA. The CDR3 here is CASSSTGARGEQYF. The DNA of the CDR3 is TGTGCCAGCAGCTCTACCGGGGCCAGGGGCGAGCAGTACTTC. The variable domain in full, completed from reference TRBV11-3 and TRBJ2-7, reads EAGVVQSPRYKIIEKKQPVAFWCNPISGHNTLYWYLQNLGQGPELLIRYENEEAVDDSQLPKDRFSAERLKGVDSTLKIQPAELGDSAVYLCASSSTGARGEQYFGPGTRLTVT.

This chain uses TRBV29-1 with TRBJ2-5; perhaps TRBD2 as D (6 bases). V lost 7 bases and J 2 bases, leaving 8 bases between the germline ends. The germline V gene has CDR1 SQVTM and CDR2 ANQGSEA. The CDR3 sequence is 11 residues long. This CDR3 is CSGGLQETQYF. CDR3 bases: TGCAGCGGGGGACTGCAAGAGACCCAGTACTTC.

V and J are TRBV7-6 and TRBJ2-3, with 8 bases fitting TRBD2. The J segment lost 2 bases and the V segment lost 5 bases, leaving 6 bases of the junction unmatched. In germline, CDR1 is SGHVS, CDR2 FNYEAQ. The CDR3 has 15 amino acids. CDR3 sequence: CASSQIAGSTDTQYF. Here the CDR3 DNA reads TGTGCCAGCAGCCAAATAGCGGGATCCACAGATACGCAGTATTTT.

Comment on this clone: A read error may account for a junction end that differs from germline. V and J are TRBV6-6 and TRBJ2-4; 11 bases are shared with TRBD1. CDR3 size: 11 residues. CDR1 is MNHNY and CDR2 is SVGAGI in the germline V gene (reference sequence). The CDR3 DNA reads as TGTGCCAGCAGAGGGCCGGGACAGGGGGACTTC. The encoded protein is CASRGPGQGDF.

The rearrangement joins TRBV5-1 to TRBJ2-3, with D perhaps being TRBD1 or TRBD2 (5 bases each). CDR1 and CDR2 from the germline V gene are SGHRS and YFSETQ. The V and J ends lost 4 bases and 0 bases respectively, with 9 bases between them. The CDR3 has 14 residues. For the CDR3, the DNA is TGCGCCAGCAGCCCGGGACCGAGCACAGATACGCAGTATTTT. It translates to CASSPGPSTDTQYF.

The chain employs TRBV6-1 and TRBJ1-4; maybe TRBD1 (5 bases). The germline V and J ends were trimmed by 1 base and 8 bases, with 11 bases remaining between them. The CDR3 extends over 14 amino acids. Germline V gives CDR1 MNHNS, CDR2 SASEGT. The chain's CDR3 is CASSEGGVGEKLFF. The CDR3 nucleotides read TGTGCCAGCAGTGAAGGGGGGGTGGGAGAAAAACTGTTTTTT.

CDR3 sequence: CASSAFQGAHEQYF. CDR3 bases: TGTGCCAGCAGTGCTTTTCAGGGGGCCCACGAGCAGTACTTC. The V call is TRBV2, the J call TRBJ2-7; 8 nucleotides agree with TRBD1. The germline V gene has CDR1 SNHLY and CDR2 FYNNEI. J gave up 5 bases and V 4 bases, and 7 bases lay outside the gene matches. This CDR3 contains 14 residues.